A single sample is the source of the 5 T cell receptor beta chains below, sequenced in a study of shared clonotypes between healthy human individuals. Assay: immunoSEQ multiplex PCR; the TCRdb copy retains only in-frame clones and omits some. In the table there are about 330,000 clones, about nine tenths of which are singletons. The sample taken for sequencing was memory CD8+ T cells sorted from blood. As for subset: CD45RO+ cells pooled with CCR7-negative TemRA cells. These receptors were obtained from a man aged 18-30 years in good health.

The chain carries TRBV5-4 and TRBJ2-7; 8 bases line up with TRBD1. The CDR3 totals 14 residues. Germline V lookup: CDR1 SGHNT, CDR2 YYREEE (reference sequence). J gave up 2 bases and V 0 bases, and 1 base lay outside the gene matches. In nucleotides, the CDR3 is TGTGCCAGCAGCTTGGGGGGACAGGCCTACGAGCAGTACTTC. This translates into CASSLGGQAYEQYF. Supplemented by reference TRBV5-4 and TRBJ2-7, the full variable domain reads ETGVTQSPTHLIKTRGQQVTLRCSSQSGHNTVSWYQQALGQGPQFIFQYYREEENGRGNFPPRFSGLQFPNYSSELNVNALELDDSALYLCASSLGGQAYEQYFGPGTRLTVT.

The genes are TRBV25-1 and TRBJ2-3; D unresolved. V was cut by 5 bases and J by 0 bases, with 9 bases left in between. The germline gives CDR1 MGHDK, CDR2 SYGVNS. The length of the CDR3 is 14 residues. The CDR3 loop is CASSPGRSTDTQYF. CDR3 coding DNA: TGTGCCAGCAGTCCTGGCAGGAGCACAGATACGCAGTATTTT.

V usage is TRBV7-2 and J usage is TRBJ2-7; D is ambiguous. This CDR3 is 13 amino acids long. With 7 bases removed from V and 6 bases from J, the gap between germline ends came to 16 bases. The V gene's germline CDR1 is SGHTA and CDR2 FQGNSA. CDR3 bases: TGTGCCAGCACCTTCTTCCTTTGGGGCGAGCAGTACTTC. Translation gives CASTFFLWGEQYF.

The CDR3 protein is CASSLGQGVSYEQYF. The CDR3 DNA sequence: TGTGCCAGCAGCTTAGGGCAGGGAGTATCCTACGAGCAGTACTTC. The J gene is TRBJ2-7, the V gene TRBV5-4; D possibly matches TRBD1 or TRBD2 (5 bases each). V gave up 2 bases and J gave up 1 base, with 13 bases separating them. Per germline, CDR1 SGHNT and CDR2 YYREEE (reference sequence). The CDR3 has 15 residues.

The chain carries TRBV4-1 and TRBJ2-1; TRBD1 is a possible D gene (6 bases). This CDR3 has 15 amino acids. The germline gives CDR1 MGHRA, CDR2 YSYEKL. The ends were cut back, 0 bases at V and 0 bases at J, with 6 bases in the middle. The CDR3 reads CASSQDRGSYNEQFF. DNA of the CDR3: TGCGCCAGCAGCCAAGACAGGGGCTCCTACAATGAGCAGTTCTTC.